The T cell receptor beta chain under discussion was sequenced for a study of T cell responses to AZD1222 COVID-19 vaccine. Study observations and caveats: Sampling that yielded the repertoires occurred only after the peak T cell response.

Libraries were prepared by immunoSEQ multiplex PCR; TCRdb keeps only in-frame clonotypes and omits some of them. The sample carries over 85,000 clones, around 83% recorded once. Points on this clone: The antigen remains unidentified.

The source is an adult in good health. The sequencing here drew on peripheral blood, taken on day 0 of AZD1222 vaccination.

The CDR3 reads CASSEVMNTEAFF. The DNA of the CDR3 is TGTGCCAGCAGTGAAGTGATGAACACTGAAGCTTTCTTT. V is TRBV6-1 and J is TRBJ1-1; D remains unclear. This CDR3 comprises 13 residues. The ends were cut back, 1 base at V and 0 bases at J, with 3 bases in the middle. CDR1 is MNHNS and CDR2 is SASEGT in the germline V gene.